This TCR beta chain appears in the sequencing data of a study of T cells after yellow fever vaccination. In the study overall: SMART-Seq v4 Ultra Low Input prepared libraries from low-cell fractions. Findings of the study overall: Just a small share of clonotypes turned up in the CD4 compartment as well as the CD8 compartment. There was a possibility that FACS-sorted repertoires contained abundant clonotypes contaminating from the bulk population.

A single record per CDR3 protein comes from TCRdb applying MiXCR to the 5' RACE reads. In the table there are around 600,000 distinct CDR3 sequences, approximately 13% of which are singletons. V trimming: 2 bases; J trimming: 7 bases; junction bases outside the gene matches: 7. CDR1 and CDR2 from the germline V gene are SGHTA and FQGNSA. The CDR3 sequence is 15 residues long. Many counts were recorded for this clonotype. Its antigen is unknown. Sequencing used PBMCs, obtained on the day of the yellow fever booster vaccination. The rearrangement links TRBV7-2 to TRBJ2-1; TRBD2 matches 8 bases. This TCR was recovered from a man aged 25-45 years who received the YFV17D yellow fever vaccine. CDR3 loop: CASSLSLAGTNEQFF. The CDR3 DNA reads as TGTGCCAGCAGCTTATCCCTAGCGGGTACAAATGAGCAGTTCTTC. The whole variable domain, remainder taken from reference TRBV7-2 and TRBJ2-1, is GAGVSQSPSNKVTEKGKDVELRCDPISGHTALYWYRQSLGQGLEFLIYFQGNSAPDKSGLPSDRFSAERTGGSVSTLTIQRTQQEDSAVYLCASSLSLAGTNEQFFGPGTRLTVL.